This T cell receptor beta chain was recovered during a study of T cell responses to AZD1222 COVID-19 vaccine. This clone showed up just once. Its cognate antigen is unknown. Study-wide results and limits: Among AZD1222 vaccinees, only five to seven were seropositive at baseline. White British donors predominated, females outnumbered males, and clonal diversity was possibly underestimated. Among spike-specific TCRs, nearly half reportedly target unmutated variant regions. Increased Spike-specific TCR breadth and depth were observed after two AZD1222 doses.

This CDR3 spans 16 amino acids. Trimming removed 4 bases from V and 1 base from J; junction bases left unmatched: 7. CDR1 MNHEY and CDR2 SVGAGI come from the germline V gene. Using immunoSEQ multiplex PCR, the repertoire was profiled, and TCRdb retains in-frame clones only, with some absent. The table shows roughly 130,000 clones, with roughly 87% occurring only once. This TCR derives from an adult in good health. The sequencing here drew on peripheral blood, taken on day 0 of AZD1222 vaccination. This chain joins TRBV6-5 and TRBJ1-5; 7 bases map to TRBD1. The CDR3 DNA follows: TGTGCCAGCAGTTCCCCGACAGGGTTCAGCAATCAGCCCCAGCATTTT. Amino acid sequence: CASSSPTGFSNQPQHF.